This T cell receptor beta chain is drawn from a study of T cell responses to AZD1222 COVID-19 vaccine. On the study more broadly: Analysis merged second doses at about 4 or about 12 weeks. Study outcomes and limitations: Sampled repertoires all dated from after the peak T cell response. At 160-218 and 743-854, vaccine-associated CD4 TCRs were dominant, and they spanned spike. Seropositivity was recorded at baseline in only six AZD1222 recipients.

TCRdb's copy holds only in-frame clones and misses some; the assay was immunoSEQ multiplex PCR. The sample holds some 120,000 clones, 75% to 90% seen once. This CDR3 spans 18 amino acids. The trim removed 6 bases at V and 5 bases at J, leaving 13 bases unmatched. Germline CDR1 SGHAT, CDR2 FQNNGV. Worth noting for this clone: Its antigen is unknown.

The TCR comes from an adult in good health. The gene calls are TRBV11-2 and TRBJ2-1; 13 bases map to TRBD2. Sequences were derived from peripheral blood, sampled on day 0 of AZD1222 vaccination. This CDR3 is CASSLTPGTSGTNNEQFF. The CDR3 DNA follows: TGTGCCAGCAGTCTAACCCCCGGGACTAGCGGGACCAACAATGAGCAGTTCTTC. The full variable domain, rest sourced from reference TRBV11-2 and TRBJ2-1, is EAGVAQSPRYKIIEKRQSVAFWCNPISGHATLYWYQQILGQGPKLLIQFQNNGVVDDSQLPKDRFSAERLKGVDSTLKIQPAKLEDSAVYLCASSLTPGTSGTNNEQFFGPGTRLTVL.